Presented here are 22 T cell receptor beta chains from one specimen sequenced in a study of T cell clonality in common variable immunodeficiency. The protocol was immunoSEQ multiplex PCR, while the TCRdb copy is restricted to in-frame clones and leaves out a portion. Singletons are absent from the sample, which has 25,000 to 35,000 clones. For these TCRs, the target antigens are not known. General observations from the study: Common variable immunodeficiency TCR beta sequences reportedly had fewer deletions and N-nucleotide insertions.

Material: peripheral blood mononuclear cells. The receptors here all came from a human donor with common variable immunodeficiency.

This clone was counted a few times. The CDR3 goes on 3 residues after the read ends, and that part is filled in from the germline J gene. V gene TRBV5-1 combines with J gene TRBJ1-6; no clear D. Trimming took 2 bases from V and 2 from J, leaving 5 bases between them. This CDR3 region has 14 residues. From germline, CDR1 is SGHRS and CDR2 YFSETQ. CDR3 sequence: CASSFGAYNSPLHF. The CDR3 DNA, read in part, is TGCGCCAGCAGCTTCGGGGCCTATAATTCACCC.

Worth noting for this clone: The read ends 3 residues early relative to the CDR3; the germline J gene fills the gap. The chain joins TRBV2 to TRBJ2-1, with 7 bases that match TRBD1. The V segment lost 7 bases and the J segment 1 base; nucleotides outside the gene matches: 10. The CDR3 has 16 residues. Looked up from germline, CDR1 is SNHLY and CDR2 is FYNNEI. CDR3 amino acids: CASTPDRAFSYNEQFF. CDR3 DNA (partial): TGTGCCAGCACCCCTGACAGGGCCTTTTCCTACAATGAG.

On this clone: The sequenced fragment ends 3 residues before the CDR3 boundary, so the rest is inferred from the germline J gene. The V gene is TRBV7-7, the J gene TRBJ2-5, with 11 bases identical to TRBD1. The CDR3 extends over 14 amino acids. The V gene's germline CDR1 is SSHAT and CDR2 FNYEAQ (reference sequence). The CDR3 is CASGTGGGEETQYF. The sequenced part of the CDR3 DNA is TGTGCTAGCGGGACAGGGGGGGGAGAGGAGACC.

This clone was observed a few times. The CDR3 is cut off 3 residues early in the read; its end comes from the germline J gene. The rearrangement joins TRBV2 to TRBJ2-3; D might be TRBD1 (6 bases). This CDR3 is 11 amino acids long. V shed 7 bases and J shed 6 bases, with 8 bases lying between them. Germline V lookup: CDR1 SNHLY, CDR2 FYNNEI. CDR3 DNA, as far as it was read: TGTGCCAGCAACAGGGTGGATACG. It translates to CASNRVDT. The complete CDR3 sequence is CASNRVDTQYF.

In its sample, this clone was seen a few times. The CDR3 end lies 3 residues beyond the end of the read and is filled in from the germline J gene. This chain connects TRBV7-2 to TRBJ2-3, with 8 bases lining up with TRBD1. The CDR3 consists of 14 residues. CDR1 SGHTA and CDR2 FQGNSA come from the germline V gene. The ends lost 6 bases at V and 4 bases at J; junction bases unmatched: 6. Here the CDR3 reads CASRADRGPDTQYF. The DNA read from the CDR3 is TGTGCCAGCAGGGCAGACAGGGGCCCAGATACG.

In the case of this clone: One end of the junction is discordant with germline, which a read error may explain. Incomplete CDR3 DNA: TGTGCCTGGAGTAAGAACCCGCGGGGGGGGTTGAACGCCGGGGAG. Amino acids: CAWSKNPRGGLNAGE. The entire CDR3 is CAWSKNPRGGLNAGELFF. V gene TRBV30 combines with J gene TRBJ2-2; 9 bases fit TRBD2. The read ends 3 residues early relative to the CDR3; the germline J gene fills the gap. Germline CDR1 GTSNPN, CDR2 SVGIG (reference sequence). The CDR3 is 18 amino acids.

This clone was counted only a few times. The CDR3 end lies 3 residues beyond the end of the read and is filled in from the germline J gene. The rearrangement joins TRBV19 to TRBJ2-1; TRBD1 matches at 7 bases. V trimming: 10 bases; J trimming: 1 base; junction bases outside the gene matches: 7. This CDR3 comprises 14 residues. In germline, CDR1 is LNHDA, CDR2 SQIVND (reference sequence). Partial CDR3 DNA: TGTGCCACTCAGGGGGACCCTTCCTACAATGAG. Its translation is CATQGDPSYNE. The CDR3, in full, reads CATQGDPSYNEQFF.

This clone occurred many times. The read falls 3 residues short of the CDR3 end, and the missing part is taken from the germline J gene. The chain couples TRBV7-9 to TRBJ2-5; unclear D gene. Trimming removed 0 bases at V and 7 bases at J, with 12 bases between. The V gene's germline CDR1 is SEHNR and CDR2 FQNEAQ (reference sequence). The CDR3 loop spans 14 amino acids. CDR3 sequence: CASSLAPPPVTQYF. The part of the CDR3 DNA that was read is TGTGCCAGCAGCTTAGCGCCACCCCCAGTGACC.

As concerns this clone: The read comes to an end 3 residues before the CDR3 does, leaving the germline J gene to fill in the end. The chain has TRBV6-2 or TRBV6-3 and TRBJ1-1, with TRBD1 identical over 9 bases. CDR3 length: 13 amino acids. The germline gives CDR1 MNHEY, CDR2 SVGEGT. V gave up 2 bases and J gave up 5 bases; unmatched junction bases: 0. The covered CDR3 bases are TGTGCCAGCAGTTACGACAGGGGGACTGAA. Its translation: CASSYDRGTE. The whole CDR3 protein is CASSYDRGTEAFF.

At least ten counts were recorded for this clone. The CDR3 end falls 3 residues outside the read, so it is completed with the germline J gene. This chain joins TRBV7-2 and TRBJ2-5; D is undetermined. Germline V CDR1 and CDR2: SGHTA, FQGNSA. Trimming took off 3 bases at V and 3 bases at J, with 11 bases between the two ends. This CDR3 has 14 amino acids. The CDR3 sequence: CASSFGRVEETQYF. Incomplete CDR3 DNA: TGTGCCAGCAGCTTTGGAAGGGTAGAAGAGACC.

Concerning this clone itself: The CDR3 end falls 3 residues outside the read, so it is completed with the germline J gene. V is TRBV7-9 and J is TRBJ1-6, with 8 bases lining up with TRBD1. The V gene's germline CDR1 is SEHNR and CDR2 FQNEAQ (reference sequence). V lost 4 bases, J lost 9 bases, and 8 bases stayed unmatched. This CDR3 has 15 residues. CDR3 bases read: TGTGCCAGCAGCTCAGGACAGGGCATCGGTTCACCC. Its protein product is CASSSGQGIGSP. The CDR3 reads in full as CASSSGQGIGSPLHF. Looking up the rest from reference TRBV7-9 and TRBJ1-6 gives the full variable domain: DTGVSQNPRHKITKRGQNVTFRCDPISEHNRLYWYRQTLGQGPEFLTYFQNEAQLEKSRLLSDRFSAERPKGSFSTLEIQRTEQGDSAMYLCASSSGQGIGSPLHFGNGTRLTVT.

This clone occurred a few times. Read sequence stops 3 residues before the CDR3 end, and the germline J gene provides the missing end. This chain joins TRBV6-2 or TRBV6-3 and TRBJ2-3; TRBD1 matches 12 bases. Trimming removed 5 bases from V and 4 bases from J; junction bases left unmatched: 4. The CDR3 covers 15 residues. The germline gives CDR1 MNHEY, CDR2 SVGEGT. The part of the CDR3 DNA that was read is TGTGCCAGCAGTACCGGGACAGGGGGCGCAGATACG. It translates to CASSTGTGGADT. The whole CDR3 protein reads CASSTGTGGADTQYF.

This clone was seen many times. The read terminates 3 residues before the CDR3 end, so the remaining end is supplied by the germline J gene. The gene calls are TRBV30 and TRBJ1-2, with D unresolved. Germline CDR1 and CDR2: GTSNPN and SVGIG (reference sequence). The CDR3 is 14 residues long. Deletions cut 5 bases from V and 4 bases from J, with 17 bases between. The covered CDR3 bases are TGTGCCTGGGCGAAACCCTCGCTCGCCTATGGC. Amino acid sequence: CAWAKPSLAYG. The full-length CDR3 reads as CAWAKPSLAYGYTF.

A few counts support this clone. The read halts 3 residues ahead of the CDR3 end, with the missing end drawn from the germline J gene. This rearrangement joins TRBV7-6 to TRBJ2-1; perhaps TRBD2 as D (6 bases). The CDR3 is 14 residues long. The V gene lost 0 bases and the J gene lost 3 bases, with 6 bases spanning the gap. Germline CDR1 and CDR2: SGHVS and FNYEAQ. The chain's CDR3 is CASSLAGGYNEQFF. CDR3 DNA, as far as it was read: TGTGCCAGCAGCTTAGCGGGGGGCTACAATGAG. The full variable domain, completed using reference TRBV7-6 and TRBJ2-1, is GAGVSQSPRYKVTKRGQDVALRCDPISGHVSLYWYRQALGQGPEFLTYFNYEAQQDKSGLPNDRFSAERPEGSISTLTIQRTEQRDSAMYRCASSLAGGYNEQFFGPGTRLTVL.

Remarks on this clone: The read terminates 3 residues ahead of where the CDR3 ends, so the germline J gene completes it. This chain connects TRBV2 to TRBJ1-4, with 7 positions matching TRBD1. CDR1 is SNHLY, CDR2 FYNNEI, per germline. V lost 5 bases, J lost 7 bases, and 4 bases stayed unmatched. The CDR3 is 13 amino acids. The CDR3 protein is CASSSGGGEKLFF. The DNA read from the CDR3 is TGTGCCAGCAGTTCAGGGGGTGGTGAAAAA.

Partial CDR3 DNA: TGTGCCAGCAGTTTCGGGGACAGAAACACTGAA. Translating gives CASSFGDRNTE. The full CDR3 reads CASSFGDRNTEAFF. The chain joins TRBV7-3 to TRBJ1-1; 7 positions agree with TRBD1. The sequence runs out 3 residues before the end of the CDR3; the remainder is reconstructed from the germline J gene. V lost 6 bases to trimming and J lost 2 bases; unmatched junction nucleotides: 6. This CDR3 has 14 residues. The germline V gene encodes CDR1 SGHTA and CDR2 FQGTGA.

This clone has just a few counts. The CDR3 end lies 3 residues beyond the end of the read and is filled in from the germline J gene. The gene calls are TRBV6-2 or TRBV6-3 and TRBJ1-1; the D gene is possibly TRBD1 (5 bases). Trimming left V 8 bases short and J 0 bases short, with 10 bases between. Germline V lookup: CDR1 MNHEY, CDR2 SVGEGT. This CDR3 is built from 13 residues. The CDR3 spells CASSEGLNTEAFF. The covered CDR3 bases are TGTGCCAGCTCAGAGGGGCTGAACACTGAA.

Remarks on this clone: The CDR3 end is not reached by the read, which stops 3 residues before it; the germline J gene fills it in. V usage is TRBV19 and J usage is TRBJ1-1; D is perhaps TRBD1 (6 bases). This CDR3 is 15 amino acids long. Germline CDR1 is LNHDA and CDR2 is SQIVND (reference sequence). V was pared by 5 bases and J by 2 bases, with 15 bases between. The CDR3 reads CASSAEQGVNTEAFF. The CDR3 bases that were read are TGTGCCAGTAGTGCCGAACAGGGAGTCAACACTGAA.

Comment on this clone: The sequenced fragment ends 3 residues before the CDR3 boundary, so the rest is inferred from the germline J gene. The V and J genes are TRBV7-3 and TRBJ2-3; D perhaps matches TRBD2 (5 bases). The V end was cut by 0 bases, the J end by 0 bases, with 10 bases between. This CDR3 region has 16 residues. Germline assignment: CDR1 SGHTA and CDR2 FQGTGA. The CDR3 here is CASSLTLRGSTDTQYF. CDR3 DNA (partial): TGTGCCAGCAGCTTAACGTTAAGAGGGAGCACAGATACG.

This CDR3 is CASSLTGVTEAFF. Partial CDR3 DNA: TGTGCCAGCAGCCTCACAGGGGTCACTGAA. The chain employs TRBV5-6 and TRBJ1-1, with 7 bases matching TRBD1. Coverage ceases 3 residues before the CDR3 finishes, and the germline J gene fills in the end. The J segment lost 4 bases and the V segment lost 4 bases, leaving 4 bases of the junction unmatched. The CDR3 is made up of 13 amino acids. CDR1 is SGHDT and CDR2 is YYEEEE in the germline V gene.

Concerning this clone: The read falls 3 residues short of the CDR3 end, and the missing part is taken from the germline J gene. This chain joins TRBV7-2 and TRBJ2-3, with 11 bases identical to TRBD2. The CDR3 length is 15 residues. Germline V CDR1 and CDR2: SGHTA, FQGNSA. V trimming: 5 bases; J trimming: 6 bases; junction bases outside the gene matches: 7. The sequenced CDR3 bases are TGTGCCAGCAGCACAGAGGTAGCGGGGGGGGATACG. It encodes CASSTEVAGGDT. The entire CDR3 is CASSTEVAGGDTQYF.

This clone was counted many times. The CDR3 is cut off 3 residues early in the read; its end comes from the germline J gene. The rearrangement links TRBV11-2 to TRBJ2-7; TRBD1 matches at 10 bases. CDR1 and CDR2 (germline): SGHAT, FQNNGV. The V segment lost 4 bases and the J segment 4 bases; nucleotides outside the gene matches: 4. The CDR3 has 14 amino acids. The CDR3 loop is CASSWGDRGYEQYF. CDR3 DNA, as far as it was read: TGTGCCAGCAGCTGGGGGGACAGGGGATACGAG.